The T cell receptor (beta chain) described here comes from a study of blood T cells in healthy people across ages. J lost 0 bases, V lost 6 bases, and 9 bases had no gene match. The CDR3 length is 16 residues. Germline V gene lookup returns CDR1 DFQATT and CDR2 SNEGSKA (reference sequence). With regard to this clonotype: No antigen is known for it.

It was with a sample-barcoded 5' primer and a J-beta primer mix that a second PCR of roughly 7 to 12 cycles was run. MiXCR, applied by TCRdb to the 5' RACE reads, yields one record per CDR3 protein. The table shows about 1 million distinct CDR3 sequences, with around 43% occurring only once. General study results and limits: Across samples, TCR beta diversity tracked strongly with naive T cell percentage.

The gene calls are TRBV20-1 and TRBJ2-7; 12 positions match TRBD1. This sequence was found in a woman in her sixties or seventies in good health. Sequencing was carried out using blood. The CDR3 coding sequence is TGCAGTGCAAGGGACAGGGGGCAGCGGAGCTCCTACGAGCAGTACTTC. Amino acids: CSARDRGQRSSYEQYF.